Listed here are 23 T cell receptor beta chains from one sample, sequenced in a study of T-cell reconstitution after alpha-beta-depleted transplantation in children. Researchers prepared the TCRbeta library using unique molecular identifiers, the study reports. TCRdb re-derived calls from the PCR reads in MiXCR, one entry per CDR3 protein. This table holds roughly 180,000 distinct CDR3 sequences, 13% to 15% found once. Source: PBMCs from the stem cell graft donor, taken from the stem cell graft. The receptor source for this set is a human donor who donated a stem cell graft to a child with acute lymphoblastic leukemia.

This clonotype was observed a handful of times. The gene calls are TRBV3-2 and TRBJ2-2; the table's D call, TRBD2, has no DNA check behind it. TRBV3-2 counts as a pseudogene. This CDR3 is 19 amino acids long. The CDR3 bases are TGTGCCACCTCCTCGATGGAGGTAGCGGGAGGTCCGGAGACCGGGGAGCTGTTTTTT. Translation: CATSSMEVAGGPETGELFF.

This clonotype was seen repeatedly, ten times or more. The chain is built from TRBV20-1 and TRBJ1-6; TRBD1 agrees at 9 bases. This CDR3 has 15 residues. Germline assignment: CDR1 DFQATT and CDR2 SNEGSKA (reference sequence). Unmatched junction bases numbered 5, after V lost 3 bases and J lost 5 bases. CDR3 protein: CSARSDRGDNSPLHF. In nucleotides, the CDR3 is TGCAGTGCTAGGTCAGACAGGGGGGATAATTCACCCCTCCACTTT.

The sample holds many counts of this clonotype. CDR3 region: CATSRTGTGGDEQYF. CDR3 in DNA: TGTGCCACCAGCAGGACCGGGACAGGGGGCGACGAGCAGTACTTC. The chain joins TRBV15 to TRBJ2-7; 12 positions match TRBD1. CDR3 size: 15 residues. Germline trimming cut 3 bases from V and 5 bases from J; bases unmatched to any gene: 5. Germline V lookup: CDR1 LNHNV, CDR2 YYDKDF (reference sequence).

This clonotype was observed many times. CDR3 amino acids: CSARDPGLAGGPSDTQYF. CDR3 sequence (DNA): TGCAGTGCTAGAGATCCAGGACTAGCGGGAGGGCCGTCGGATACGCAGTATTTT. The V and J genes are TRBV20-1 and TRBJ2-3, with 15 bases lining up with TRBD2. CDR1 and CDR2 (germline): DFQATT, SNEGSKA (reference sequence). There are 18 residues in the CDR3. The V gene end was trimmed by 0 bases and the J gene end by 6 bases; junction bases not matched to a gene: 10.

This clonotype was seen ten or more times. CDR3 sequence (DNA): TGCAGTGCTAGACGACTAGCGGGAAAGTACAATGAGCAGTTCTTC. It is translated as CSARRLAGKYNEQFF. This chain uses TRBV20-1 with TRBJ2-1, with 11 bases fitting TRBD2. The CDR3 runs 15 residues. Germline V lookup: CDR1 DFQATT, CDR2 SNEGSKA (reference sequence). J was trimmed by 4 bases and V by 2 bases; bases with no gene match: 4.

Ten or more counts support this clonotype. V and J are TRBV28 and TRBJ2-3; perhaps TRBD2 as D (6 bases). The CDR3 runs to 12 residues. Germline assignment: CDR1 MDHEN and CDR2 SYDVKM. The V end was cut by 7 bases, the J end by 7 bases, with 12 bases between. The CDR3 DNA sequence: TGTGCCAGCATCGACGCGGGGAATACGCAGTATTTT. It encodes CASIDAGNTQYF.

J is TRBJ2-7 and V is TRBV20-1; tentatively, D is TRBD1 or TRBD2 (5 bases each). With 5 bases removed from V and 4 bases from J, the gap between germline ends came to 24 bases. Germline loops: CDR1 DFQATT, CDR2 SNEGSKA (reference sequence). The CDR3 has 16 amino acids. The CDR3 DNA follows: TGCAGTGCTTCACCCCGGACACTAGTGGGACGGTACGAGCAGTACTTC. This gives the protein CSASPRTLVGRYEQYF.

Ten or more counts support this clonotype. The gene calls are TRBV6-1 and TRBJ2-2; 7 nucleotides align to TRBD2. With V trimmed by 7 bases and J by 5 bases, 10 bases remained unmatched. Germline values: CDR1 MNHNS, CDR2 SASEGT. The CDR3 is 15 residues long. CDR3 protein: CASKFRGRGTGELFF. The DNA of the CDR3 is TGTGCCAGCAAATTCCGAGGGAGGGGAACCGGGGAGCTGTTTTTT.

This clonotype showed up just a few times. This rearrangement joins TRBV20-1 to TRBJ2-5, with D unclear. The CDR3 has 12 residues. CDR1 DFQATT and CDR2 SNEGSKA come from the germline V gene (reference sequence). V dropped 2 bases and J dropped 2 bases, with 6 bases sitting between them. The CDR3 here is CSARFGQETQYF. Written as DNA, the CDR3 is TGCAGTGCTAGATTCGGACAAGAGACCCAGTACTTC.

Ten or more counts support this clonotype. The V call is TRBV5-1, the J call TRBJ2-5; the match to TRBD2 covers 10 bases. The CDR3 has 16 residues. CDR1 SGHRS and CDR2 YFSETQ come from the germline V gene. V was pared by 0 bases and J by 5 bases, with 7 bases of the junction left unmatched. The CDR3 DNA is TGCGCCAGCAGCTTGGGTCCTAGCGGGGGCGGGGAGACCCAGTACTTC. Translation gives CASSLGPSGGGETQYF.

This clonotype was seen at least ten times. J is TRBJ2-1 and V is TRBV5-1; tentatively, D is TRBD2 (5 bases). The germline V gene encodes CDR1 SGHRS and CDR2 YFSETQ. Deletions cut 4 bases from V and 1 base from J, with 12 bases between. The CDR3 is 15 amino acids. CDR3 residues: CASSPGSGSYNEQFF. The CDR3 DNA follows: TGCGCCAGCAGCCCGGGGTCGGGATCCTACAATGAGCAGTTCTTC.

The table lists this clonotype with many counts. J is TRBJ1-2 and V is TRBV10-3; weak D call: TRBD1 (5 bases). This CDR3 spans 13 amino acids. V dropped 11 bases and J dropped 4 bases, with 17 bases sitting between them. Germline CDR1 ENHRY, CDR2 SYGVKD. The CDR3 nucleotides are TGTGCCGCCGGCCCCGCTGGGGGCTATGGCTACACCTTC. Its translation: CAAGPAGGYGYTF.

This clonotype was found many times. The rearrangement uses TRBV3-1 and TRBJ2-1; 12 nucleotides agree with TRBD2. Germline CDR1 is LGHDT and CDR2 is YNNKEL (reference sequence). V lost 5 bases to trimming and J lost 7 bases; unmatched junction nucleotides: 6. CDR3 length: 15 residues. CDR3 sequence reads: CASSNGLAGRNEQFF. The CDR3 bases are TGTGCCAGCAGCAACGGACTAGCGGGACGGAATGAGCAGTTCTTC.

This clonotype was picked up many times. This sequence joins TRBV12-3 or TRBV12-4 and TRBJ2-5; 9 bases match TRBD2. The V segment lost 3 bases and the J segment 1 base; nucleotides outside the gene matches: 3. This CDR3 is built from 15 residues. CDR3 sequence: CASSFAAGGQETQYF. The CDR3 DNA sequence: TGTGCCAGCAGTTTTGCAGCGGGAGGCCAAGAGACCCAGTACTTC.

This clonotype was recorded many times. The CDR3 nucleotides are TGCGCCAGCAGCCCACTAGCGGGAGGCCCCTACGAGCAGTACTTC. Its translation: CASSPLAGGPYEQYF. The V and J genes are TRBV5-1 and TRBJ2-7; 12 positions match TRBD2. The V gene's germline CDR1 is SGHRS and CDR2 YFSETQ. Trimming took 4 bases from V and 2 from J; bases not matched to a gene: 4. This CDR3 has 15 amino acids.

In this sample, this clonotype turned up many times. The chain joins TRBV20-1 to TRBJ2-1, with 8 bases matching TRBD1. J gave up 6 bases and V 5 bases, and 12 bases lay outside the gene matches. This CDR3 has 15 amino acids. Per germline, CDR1 DFQATT and CDR2 SNEGSKA (reference sequence). This chain's CDR3 is CSAGQGALGSNEQFF. As DNA, the CDR3 is TGCAGTGCTGGCCAGGGGGCCCTGGGGAGCAATGAGCAGTTCTTC.

This clonotype was counted at least ten times. The chain joins TRBV12-3 or TRBV12-4 to TRBJ2-2; D is uncertain. The CDR3 loop spans 12 amino acids. V was pared by 7 bases and J by 1 base, with 4 bases between. The CDR3 loop reads CASNRNTGELFF. The CDR3 nucleotides read TGTGCCAGCAATCGGAACACCGGGGAGCTGTTTTTT.

Details on this clonotype: A much larger clonotype is one base distant, so this may be a read error. The gene calls are TRBV7-6 and TRBJ2-7, with D possibly being TRBD2 (6 bases). CDR1 and CDR2 from the germline V gene are SGHVS and FNYEAQ. This CDR3 has 18 residues. Trimming cost V 5 bases and J 6 bases, with 29 bases left between them. CDR3 amino acids: CASSPNTRTTEFSSEQYF. The CDR3 region has the DNA TGTGCCAGCAGCCCAAATACCCGGACTACCGAGTTTAGTTCCGAGCAGTACTTC.

This clonotype has ten or more counts. This chain uses TRBV5-4 with TRBJ2-7; TRBD2 might be the D (6 bases). CDR3 length equals 14 residues. Germline V gene lookup returns CDR1 SGHNT and CDR2 YYREEE (reference sequence). The V end lost 3 bases, the J end lost 4 bases, and 14 bases lay between the germline ends. The CDR3 DNA reads as TGTGCCAGCAGCTCGAGGGGTAGCGGATACGAGCAGTACTTC. Its translation: CASSSRGSGYEQYF.

This clonotype has just a few counts. V is TRBV12-3 or TRBV12-4 and J is TRBJ1-1; D not certain. The germline V and J ends were trimmed by 7 bases and 11 bases, with 26 bases remaining between them. This CDR3 comprises 15 residues. CDR3 nucleotide sequence: TGTGCCAGCACCTTGGACGCCACCAGCGGCGTGAACGCTTTCTTT. This translates into CASTLDATSGVNAFF.

This clonotype was detected ten times or more. In DNA, the CDR3 is TGTGCCAGCAGCGTGCTGACTAGCGGGAAGGGGCACGAGCAGTACTTC. This codes for CASSVLTSGKGHEQYF. This rearrangement joins TRBV11-2 to TRBJ2-7; TRBD2 matches at 11 bases. Germline V gives CDR1 SGHAT, CDR2 FQNNGV. The CDR3 is 16 residues long. The J segment lost 5 bases and the V segment lost 5 bases, leaving 11 bases of the junction unmatched.

This clonotype was seen a handful of times. The chain links TRBV12-3 or TRBV12-4 to TRBJ2-3, with 14 bases that match TRBD2. This CDR3 region has 16 residues. J lost 5 bases, V lost 5 bases, and 6 bases had no gene match. Here the CDR3 reads CASSDYGLAGGDTQYF. The DNA of the CDR3 is TGTGCCAGCAGTGATTACGGACTAGCGGGAGGAGATACGCAGTATTTT.

This clonotype was found many times. V is TRBV5-1 and J is TRBJ1-1; D is unresolved. Trimming pared 4 bases from V and 4 bases from J, leaving 14 bases between. CDR1 and CDR2 (germline): SGHRS, YFSETQ. The CDR3 is made up of 14 amino acids. Here the CDR3 reads CASSHEGRSTEAFF. CDR3 in DNA: TGCGCCAGCAGCCACGAAGGCAGGAGCACTGAAGCTTTCTTT. Looking up the rest from reference TRBV5-1 and TRBJ1-1 gives the full variable domain: KAGVTQTPRYLIKTRGQQVTLSCSPISGHRSVSWYQQTPGQGLQFLFEYFSETQRNKGNFPGRFSGRQFSNSRSEMNVSTLELGDSALYLCASSHEGRSTEAFFGQGTRLTVV.